The present T cell receptor (beta chain) was sequenced within a study of T cell responses to AZD1222 COVID-19 vaccine (dated by TCRdb to 2020 to 2023). About the study as a whole: AZD1222 recipients whose second dose came at about 4 weeks and those whose second dose came at about 12 weeks were combined into one group, since spike-specific TCR depth and breadth did not differ between the two schedules. Trial participants were enrolled by age into subgroups of 18-55, 56-69 and 70-plus years, and about 150, 27 and 61 TCR-sequenced participants, respectively, were included in these subgroups. A total of approximately 240 trial participants underwent TCR sequencing, of whom under 220 had received two doses of AZD1222 and some 26 had received two doses of the MenACWY control vaccine.

The CDR3, from cysteine to phenylalanine, totals 15 residues. Just CDR3 DNA is preserved here, 45 bases in frame from base 1. The germline V gene yields MNHEY for CDR1 and SVGAGI for CDR2. Trimming at the junction amounts to 4 bases on V and 6 bases on J, and the germline ends lie 18 bases apart. In the paper's terms, the time point label means: baseline before first vaccination. The vaccinee samples were drawn from two UK trials, COV001 and COV002, one of which was a single-blind randomized controlled phase 2/3 trial testing AZD1222 (ChAdOx1 nCoV-19) in healthy adults. For TCRbeta chain sequencing, PBMC samples were collected from trial participants at day 0 and at day 28 after the second dose. The CDR3 regions of human TCRbeta chains were analyzed by immunosequencing. Turning to the authors' computational methods: TCRs in the repertoires were compared against a reference library of SARS-CoV-2-specific TCRs that had been generated with the MIRA antigen-specificity platform. Breadth was defined as the fraction of unique TCRs that were SARS-CoV-2-associated. Depth was defined as the fraction of total T cells that were SARS-CoV-2-associated. Using the MIRA data, each spike-specific TCR was mapped to the spike region that the TCR reacts to and placed in a CD4 or CD8 class. Log10-transformed breadth and depth values were compared by one-way ANOVA with Sidak's multiple comparisons tests. The table was pulled from immuneACCESS by TCRdb, which kept in-frame rearrangements only. Such tables lose some clones; where checked, under half of the loss comes from unresolved V genes, and the rest has no known cause. V, J and clone size are those of that table, while D and trimming were read from the DNA. Across this sample there are 200,000 or so clones, with approximately 92% seen only once. Over 9.5% of the sample comes from the top ten.

Points the paper makes about the study in general: The vaccine-associated CD4 TCRs covered the entire spike protein, and the dominant responses fell in regions 160-218 and 743-854. Most participants were white British and females outnumbered males, and the authors suggested that clonal diversity may have been underestimated. Because no day 14 peak-response samples were available, the repertoires could be characterized only after the peak T cell response. Conclusions about previously exposed vaccinees were limited because only six AZD1222 recipients were SARS-CoV-2 seropositive at baseline. After two AZD1222 doses, spike-specific TCR breadth and depth were significantly higher than at day 0 and than in MenACWY recipients. Nearly half of unique spike-specific TCRs reportedly recognized epitopes outside regions mutated in the B.1.351 and B.1.1.7 variants. The 56-69-year group was small, and its depth increase did not reach significance, likely because of low power.

On this clone: It has no known antigen specificity. There are no base qualities to consult, and no much larger clone falls within one base.

The sequence joins TRBV6-5 to TRBJ1-2; possibly the D gene is TRBD1, per 5 matching bases. The specimen was peripheral blood, collected on day 0 of AZD1222 vaccination. This TCR was recovered from an adult in good health. The DNA sequence reads TGTGCCAGCAGTTCCACCTGGGGGGGGGTGGATGGCTACACCTTC. It translates as CASSSTWGGVDGYTF.